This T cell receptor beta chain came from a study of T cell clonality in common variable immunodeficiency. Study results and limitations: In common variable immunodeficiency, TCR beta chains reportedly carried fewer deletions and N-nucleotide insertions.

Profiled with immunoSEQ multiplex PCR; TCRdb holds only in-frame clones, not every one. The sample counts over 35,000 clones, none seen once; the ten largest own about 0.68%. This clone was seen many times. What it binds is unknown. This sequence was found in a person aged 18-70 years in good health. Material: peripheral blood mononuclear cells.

The CDR3 spells CASSDSVGGGLDEQFF. The sequenced part of the CDR3 DNA is TGTGCCAGCAGTGACTCGGTGGGGGGGGGCCTCGATGAG. The V gene is TRBV6-4, the J gene TRBJ2-1, with D possibly TRBD2 on 7 matching bases. From the germline J gene comes the end of the CDR3, since the read stops 3 residues before it. Trimming stripped 0 bases from V and 8 bases from J, with 17 bases between. The CDR3 runs to 16 residues. Germline V gene lookup returns CDR1 MRHNA and CDR2 SNTAGT.